This TCR beta chain was found in a study of blood T cells in healthy people across ages. With 0 bases removed from V and 6 bases from J, the gap between germline ends came to 12 bases. The CDR3 sequence is 15 residues long. Germline assignment: CDR1 SGHTA and CDR2 FQGNSA. Alongside a J-beta primer mix, a sample-barcoded 5' primer served in a second PCR lasting 7 to 11 cycles. One entry per CDR3 protein results from TCRdb running MiXCR on the 5' RACE reads. The table includes some 1.8 million distinct CDR3 sequences, 30% to 40% detected once. What was sequenced was blood. The TCR was taken from a human donor in good health. The rearrangement joins TRBV7-2 to TRBJ2-1, with D possibly TRBD2 on 6 matching bases. The CDR3 loop reads CASSLAGGLFNEQFF. Here the CDR3 DNA reads TGTGCCAGCAGCTTAGCGGGGGGTCTTTTCAATGAGCAGTTCTTC.